These 14 T cell receptor beta chains were sequenced from one sample in a study of Ad26.COV2.S vaccination and SARS-CoV-2 variants. Treatment reported: roughly 18 received Ad26.COV2.S at low or high dose, single or two shots; roughly 5 received placebo; per-sample allocation not given. On day 63 after the first injection, vaccine and placebo recipients gave samples. Produced via immunoSEQ multiplex PCR; TCRdb's table is partial and in-frame only. The table has roughly 300,000 clones, around 89% seen once. Here the sequenced sample was peripheral blood, taken in a trial of Ad26.COV2.S vaccine versus placebo. Receptors were obtained from a person between 18 and 65 years old who received the Ad26.COV2.S COVID-19 vaccine or a placebo.

The chain carries TRBV5-4 and TRBJ2-5, with TRBD1 matching 7 bases. The germline V gene has CDR1 SGHNT and CDR2 YYREEE (reference sequence). CDR3 length: 14 residues. The trim removed 2 bases at V and 1 base at J, leaving 2 bases unmatched. As DNA, the CDR3 is TGTGCCAGCAGCTTAACAGGGGTCCAAGAGACCCAGTACTTC. This sequence encodes CASSLTGVQETQYF.

V usage is TRBV6-1 and J usage is TRBJ2-7; D is perhaps TRBD2 (6 bases). The V gene lost 1 base and the J gene lost 2 bases, with 12 bases spanning the gap. CDR1 and CDR2 from the germline V gene are MNHNS and SASEGT. CDR3 length equals 15 residues. Written as DNA, the CDR3 is TGTGCCAGCAGTGAAGAGGTAGCGGAGGCCTACGAGCAGTACTTC. Protein: CASSEEVAEAYEQYF.

V is TRBV7-8 and J is TRBJ1-1, with a weak D call TRBD1 (5 bases). Deletions cut 8 bases from V and 1 base from J, with 11 bases between. CDR1 and CDR2 (germline): SGHVS, FQNEAQ. The CDR3 runs to 13 residues. This CDR3 reads CASRGTENTEAFF. The CDR3 bases are TGTGCCAGCCGAGGGACGGAGAACACTGAAGCTTTCTTT. Supplemented by reference TRBV7-8 and TRBJ1-1, the full variable domain reads GAGVSQSPRYKVAKRGQDVALRCDPISGHVSLFWYQQALGQGPEFLTYFQNEAQLDKSGLPSDRFFAERPEGSVSTLKIQRTQQEDSAVYLCASRGTENTEAFFGQGTRLTVV.

This clone was observed many times. The chain carries TRBV16 and TRBJ2-7; D is ambiguous. CDR1 and CDR2 (germline): KGHSY, FQNENV. CDR3 length equals 15 residues. V shed 1 base and J shed 1 base, with 11 bases lying between them. The CDR3 nucleotides are TGTGCCAGCAGCCAATTTCTGACGAAATCCTACGAGCAGTACTTC. Protein sequence: CASSQFLTKSYEQYF.

This clone was recorded a few times. The rearrangement joins TRBV19 to TRBJ2-7, with TRBD1 matching 7 bases. Trimming removed 7 bases from V and 4 bases from J; junction bases left unmatched: 7. Germline assignment: CDR1 LNHDA and CDR2 SQIVND (reference sequence). The CDR3 has 13 amino acids. In DNA, the CDR3 is TGTGCCAGTAAGGCCCGACAGGGTTACGAGCAGTACTTC. As protein: CASKARQGYEQYF.

The CDR3 here is CASSPRVDSYEQYF. CDR3 DNA sequence: TGCGCCAGCAGCCCCCGGGTAGACTCCTACGAGCAGTACTTC. This chain connects TRBV5-1 to TRBJ2-7; D uncertain. Germline V gene lookup returns CDR1 SGHRS and CDR2 YFSETQ. CDR3 length: 14 amino acids. The V end was cut by 4 bases, the J end by 0 bases, with 11 bases between.

The chain employs TRBV10-3 and TRBJ2-5; D unclear. CDR1 ENHRY and CDR2 SYGVKD come from the germline V gene. The germline V and J ends were trimmed by 1 base and 2 bases, with 8 bases remaining between them. There are 14 residues in the CDR3. The DNA of the CDR3 is TGTGCCATCAGTGAGTTAGAACGGCAAGAGACCCAGTACTTC. It is translated as CAISELERQETQYF.

The count of this clone is one. This chain joins TRBV5-4 and TRBJ2-7; D is possibly TRBD1 (5 bases). This CDR3 spans 14 amino acids. Germline V CDR1 and CDR2: SGHNT, YYREEE (reference sequence). V lost 6 bases and J 0 bases, leaving 13 bases between the germline ends. CDR3 DNA sequence: TGTGCCAGCACTTTGGACATGAGCTCCTACGAGCAGTACTTC. Protein: CASTLDMSSYEQYF. Complete variable domain (other parts from reference TRBV5-4 and TRBJ2-7): ETGVTQSPTHLIKTRGQQVTLRCSSQSGHNTVSWYQQALGQGPQFIFQYYREEENGRGNFPPRFSGLQFPNYSSELNVNALELDDSALYLCASTLDMSSYEQYFGPGTRLTVT.

This chain connects TRBV28 to TRBJ1-2; 7 bases match TRBD1. The CDR3 is made up of 13 amino acids. V lost 6 bases to trimming and J lost 2 bases; unmatched junction nucleotides: 3. Germline CDR1 and CDR2: MDHEN and SYDVKM. The CDR3: CASSKTGNYGYTF. In DNA, the CDR3 is TGTGCCAGCAGCAAGACAGGGAACTATGGCTACACCTTC.

In the case of this clone: Within the sample, other DNA sequences also encode this same CDR3. This chain uses TRBV27 with TRBJ1-1, with D tentatively TRBD1 (5 bases). This CDR3 contains 13 residues. Deletions cut 3 bases from V and 1 base from J, with 6 bases between. The germline V gene has CDR1 MNHEY and CDR2 SMNVEV (reference sequence). The CDR3 region has the DNA TGTGCCAGCAGTTTGGGACCGAACACTGAAGCTTTCTTT. Translating it yields CASSLGPNTEAFF.

This clone was counted once. The chain links TRBV3-1 (or the pseudogene TRBV3-2) to TRBJ1-6; 7 nucleotides line up with TRBD1. Germline lookup yields CDR1 LGHDT and CDR2 YNNKEL (reference sequence). V was clipped by 4 bases and J by 9 bases; unmatched bases: 6. The CDR3 has 14 residues. The CDR3 bases are TGTGCCAGCAGCCTGAGACAGGGTGGTTCACCCCTCCACTTT. It codes for CASSLRQGGSPLHF.

The V call is TRBV6-5, the J call TRBJ1-6, with a possible D match to TRBD1 (5 bases). Germline CDR1 and CDR2: MNHEY and SVGAGI. Trimming removed 6 bases from V and 8 bases from J, with 11 bases in between. The CDR3 is 13 amino acids. The CDR3 is CASSITGDSPLHF. The DNA of the CDR3 is TGTGCCAGCAGCATCACGGGGGATTCACCCCTCCACTTT.

The chain carries TRBV27 and TRBJ2-5; D perhaps matches TRBD2 (6 bases). The CDR3 contains 15 residues. Trimming took off 1 base at V and 4 bases at J, with 13 bases between the two ends. Germline V gene data show CDR1 as MNHEY and CDR2 as SMNVEV (reference sequence). The CDR3 sequence is CASSLLPPGLETQYF. CDR3 nucleotide sequence: TGTGCCAGCAGTTTATTACCCCCGGGACTAGAGACCCAGTACTTC.

The rearrangement links TRBV11-2 to TRBJ2-5; the match to TRBD2 covers 8 bases. In germline, CDR1 is SGHAT, CDR2 FQNNGV. The CDR3 loop spans 17 amino acids. Unmatched junction bases numbered 16, after V lost 5 bases and J lost 5 bases. The CDR3 DNA reads as TGTGCCAGCAGCCGTAATTCCCGGGGGGGGCTCTCCGAGACCCAGTACTTC. This codes for CASSRNSRGGLSETQYF.